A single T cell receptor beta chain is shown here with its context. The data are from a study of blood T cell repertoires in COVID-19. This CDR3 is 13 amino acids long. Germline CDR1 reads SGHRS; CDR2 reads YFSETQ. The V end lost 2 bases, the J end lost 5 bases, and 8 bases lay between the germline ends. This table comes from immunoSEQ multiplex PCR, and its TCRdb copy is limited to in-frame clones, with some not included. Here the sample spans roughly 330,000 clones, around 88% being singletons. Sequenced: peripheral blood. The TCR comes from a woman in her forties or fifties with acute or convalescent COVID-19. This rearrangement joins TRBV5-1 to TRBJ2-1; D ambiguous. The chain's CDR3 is CASSFMGHNEQFF. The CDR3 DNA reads TGCGCCAGCAGCTTTATGGGCCACAATGAGCAGTTCTTC. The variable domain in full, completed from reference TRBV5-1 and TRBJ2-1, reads KAGVTQTPRYLIKTRGQQVTLSCSPISGHRSVSWYQQTPGQGLQFLFEYFSETQRNKGNFPGRFSGRQFSNSRSEMNVSTLELGDSALYLCASSFMGHNEQFFGPGTRLTVL.